This entry lists 15 T cell receptor beta chains sequenced from one sample in a study of T cell changes during pregnancy in multiple sclerosis. TCRdb's table, derived via immunoSEQ multiplex PCR, lists solely in-frame clones and lacks some. The sample has 60,000 to 70,000 clones, more than 75% seen once. The material sequenced was peripheral blood, taken in the third trimester of pregnancy. The receptors originated from a female donor in good health, enrolled as a control in a pregnancy study.

The V call is TRBV14, the J call TRBJ2-5; D possibly corresponds to TRBD1 (5 bases). Germline V gene lookup returns CDR1 SGHDN and CDR2 FVKESK. This CDR3 contains 13 residues. V was trimmed by 5 bases and J by 7 bases, leaving 14 bases between them. CDR3 residues: CASSTDPTGTQYF. The CDR3 DNA reads TGTGCCAGCAGCACGGACCCTACAGGGACCCAGTACTTC.

The chain employs TRBV6-1 and TRBJ2-6; no reliable D call. Per germline, CDR1 MNHNS and CDR2 SASEGT. Trimming pared 3 bases from V and 0 bases from J, leaving 9 bases between. The CDR3 is 16 amino acids. The CDR3 spells CASSDPNYSGANVLTF. In DNA form, the CDR3 reads TGTGCCAGCAGTGATCCGAACTACTCTGGGGCCAACGTCCTGACTTTC.

This clone was found once. This chain links TRBV29-1 with TRBJ1-2; TRBD1 is a possible D gene (5 bases). The germline V gene has CDR1 SQVTM and CDR2 ANQGSEA. V lost 4 bases and J 8 bases, leaving 23 bases between the germline ends. CDR3 length: 15 amino acids. This CDR3 is CSVVIFGIGGQGYTF. The CDR3 coding sequence is TGCAGCGTTGTGATTTTCGGAATCGGGGGTCAAGGCTACACCTTC.

The rearrangement joins TRBV9 to TRBJ2-7; TRBD1 agrees at 7 bases. CDR3 length: 15 residues. CDR1 and CDR2 from the germline V gene are SGDLS and YYNGEE. The junction had 8 bases not matched to a gene; V was cut back by 3 bases and J by 2 bases. The CDR3 sequence: CASSEGAGWTYEQYF. CDR3 sequence (DNA): TGTGCCAGCAGCGAGGGGGCAGGGTGGACCTACGAGCAGTACTTC.

This chain connects TRBV28 to TRBJ1-5; D not resolved. Trimming removed 10 bases at V and 0 bases at J, with 16 bases between. The CDR3 length is 15 residues. Germline-derived CDR1 and CDR2 are MDHEN and SYDVKM. CDR3 bases: TGTGCCACCCTCCAGCGAACTTATAGCAATCAGCCCCAGCATTTT. Its protein is CATLQRTYSNQPQHF.

Only one count was recorded for this clone. This chain uses TRBV4-3 with TRBJ2-1; TRBD2 agrees at 9 bases. The CDR3 contains 17 residues. The ends lost 1 base at V and 4 bases at J; junction bases unmatched: 8. Germline CDR1 reads LGHNA; CDR2 reads YSLEER. CDR3 in amino acids: CASSQGESGGMYNEQFF. CDR3 nucleotide sequence: TGCGCCAGCAGCCAAGGGGAAAGCGGGGGGATGTACAATGAGCAGTTCTTC.

The CDR3 DNA reads TGTGCCAGCAGTGTACAGGGGACGACAGATACGCAGTATTTT. This encodes CASSVQGTTDTQYF. The chain uses TRBV2 and TRBJ2-3; 7 bases map to TRBD1. CDR1 SNHLY and CDR2 FYNNEI come from the germline V gene. CDR3 length: 14 residues. Trimming at V came to 4 bases and at J to 3 bases, leaving 4 bases not matched to a gene.

The chain combines TRBV4-3 with TRBJ1-5; no clear D. This CDR3 spans 13 amino acids. Germline CDR1 LGHNA, CDR2 YSLEER. With 0 bases removed from V and 4 bases from J, the gap between germline ends came to 4 bases. In DNA, the CDR3 is TGCGCCAGCAGCCAAGATCTGAATCAGCCCCAGCATTTT. It is translated as CASSQDLNQPQHF.

The chain is built from TRBV27 and TRBJ1-2; possible D gene TRBD1, 6 bases. Germline V gene sequence: CDR1 MNHEY, CDR2 SMNVEV (reference sequence). V was pared by 5 bases and J by 4 bases, with 20 bases between. The CDR3 spans 16 residues. The CDR3 bases are TGTGCCAGCAGTCTTGACAGGTCTGTGGACATCTATGGCTACACCTTC. Translating gives CASSLDRSVDIYGYTF.

V usage is TRBV5-1 and J usage is TRBJ1-1, with a weak D call TRBD1 (5 bases). Germline-derived CDR1 and CDR2 are SGHRS and YFSETQ. The CDR3 totals 14 residues. The V end lost 5 bases, the J end lost 1 base, and 12 bases lay between the germline ends. The CDR3 loop reads CASRGAGENTEAFF. Written as DNA, the CDR3 is TGCGCCAGCAGAGGGGCGGGGGAGAACACTGAAGCTTTCTTT.

The chain is built from TRBV27 and TRBJ2-1; 10 bases map to TRBD1. Germline loops: CDR1 MNHEY, CDR2 SMNVEV (reference sequence). The CDR3 extends over 17 amino acids. V was clipped by 5 bases and J by 2 bases; unmatched bases: 9. The CDR3 region is CASSTSVGTGAYNEQFF. The DNA of the CDR3 is TGTGCCAGCAGTACAAGTGTCGGGACAGGGGCCTACAATGAGCAGTTCTTC.

This chain joins TRBV14 and TRBJ2-7; a weak D match, TRBD1 (6 bases). CDR3 size: 15 residues. Germline CDR1 and CDR2: SGHDN and FVKESK. Trimming left V 5 bases short and J 0 bases short, with 14 bases between. This CDR3 reads CASSGPRGGSYEQYF. The CDR3 bases are TGTGCCAGCAGCGGCCCCAGGGGTGGCTCCTACGAGCAGTACTTC.

V and J are TRBV15 and TRBJ2-5; D might be TRBD1 (6 bases). Germline V lookup: CDR1 LNHNV, CDR2 YYDKDF (reference sequence). This CDR3 contains 15 residues. Trimming removed 2 bases from V and 7 bases from J, with 17 bases in between. CDR3 nucleotide sequence: TGTGCCACCAGCAGAACAAGGACAGCTCTTGGGACCCAGTACTTC. Translating gives CATSRTRTALGTQYF.

This chain connects TRBV4-3 to TRBJ2-5, with TRBD2 identical over 7 bases. The CDR3 covers 15 residues. The V gene's germline CDR1 is LGHNA and CDR2 YSLEER. Trimming took 2 bases from V and 2 from J; bases not matched to a gene: 5. Here the CDR3 reads CASSQSSGSQETQYF. The DNA of the CDR3 is TGCGCCAGCAGCCAATCTAGCGGCTCTCAAGAGACCCAGTACTTC.

This chain links TRBV6-6 with TRBJ2-7; 10 positions match TRBD1. The germline gives CDR1 MNHNY, CDR2 SVGAGI (reference sequence). V lost 5 bases to trimming and J lost 4 bases; unmatched junction nucleotides: 11. The CDR3 is 16 amino acids. CDR3 sequence reads: CASSKPPGQGFYEQYF. The DNA for the CDR3 is TGTGCCAGCAGTAAACCTCCGGGACAGGGGTTTTACGAGCAGTACTTC.